Below are 25 T cell receptor beta chains sequenced from a single sample in a study of metastatic and nonmetastatic thyroid tumors. TCRdb reprocessed the PCR reads via MiXCR. Here the sample spans over 15,000 clones, more than 20% being singletons. All patients reached thyroid surgery having received no treatment beforehand. Sequenced: tumor tissue. Receptor source: a male donor with papillary thyroid cancer or a benign thyroid nodule (not recorded which). Some clones in this sample may be carry-over from other donors' samples.

This clone was observed many times. This may stem from a read error, because a much larger clone lies one nucleotide away. Other DNA sequences of this sample code for an identical CDR3. The rearrangement uses TRBV6-1 and TRBJ1-2, with a possible D match to TRBD1 (5 bases). Germline loops: CDR1 MNHNS, CDR2 SASEGT. The CDR3 spans 13 residues. V shed 9 bases and J shed 2 bases, with 13 bases lying between them. The CDR3: CASGQGPNYGYTF. In DNA form, the CDR3 reads TGTGCCAGTGGGCAGGGACCCAACTATGGCTACACCTTC.

The genes are TRBV6-5 and TRBJ1-6, with unresolved D. Germline CDR1 is MNHEY and CDR2 is SVGAGI. The V gene lost 4 bases and the J gene lost 9 bases, with 13 bases spanning the gap. The CDR3 spans 14 residues. The CDR3 region has the DNA TGTGCCAGCAGTTGGACCAGGCGGAGTTCACCCCTCCACTTT. It specifies CASSWTRRSSPLHF.

This clone is medium-sized (0.01 to 0.1%) within its sample. The chain couples TRBV6-1 to TRBJ2-1; 10 bases line up with TRBD1. The CDR3 covers 15 residues. Looked up from germline, CDR1 is MNHNS and CDR2 is SASEGT. Losses at the gene ends were 8 bases for V and 5 bases for J; bases not matched to a gene: 9. The CDR3 coding sequence is TGTGCCAGCTCCTACCGGACAGGGGGAAACAATGAGCAGTTCTTC. This codes for CASSYRTGGNNEQFF.

The rearrangement uses TRBV5-1 and TRBJ2-1; 14 nucleotides line up with TRBD2. CDR1 is SGHRS, CDR2 YFSETQ, per germline. CDR3 length: 15 amino acids. With V trimmed by 4 bases and J by 8 bases, 5 bases remained unmatched. The CDR3 DNA sequence: TGCGCCAGCAGCAAGGGACTAGCGGGAGCGGATGAGCAGTTCTTC. This gives the protein CASSKGLAGADEQFF. Full variable domain (outside the CDR3, taken from reference TRBV5-1 and TRBJ2-1): KAGVTQTPRYLIKTRGQQVTLSCSPISGHRSVSWYQQTPGQGLQFLFEYFSETQRNKGNFPGRFSGRQFSNSRSEMNVSTLELGDSALYLCASSKGLAGADEQFFGPGTRLTVL.

This clone counts as hyperexpanded (1% or more). The junction and the germline gene differ at one end; a read error may be behind it. The J gene is TRBJ2-7, the V gene TRBV13; no firm D call. The germline CDR1 and CDR2 sequences are PRHDT and FYEKMQ (reference sequence). The CDR3 length is 11 residues. The CDR3 bases are TGTGCCAGCAGCTTAGGACAAGGACCTATCTTC. Amino acids: CASSLGQGPIF.

The V and J genes are TRBV5-1 and TRBJ1-4; D remains unclear. The germline V gene encodes CDR1 SGHRS and CDR2 YFSETQ. V was cut by 0 bases and J by 6 bases, with 9 bases left in between. CDR3 length: 14 amino acids. The CDR3 DNA reads as TGCGCCAGCAGCTTGGGCTTATCTGATGAAAAACTGTTTTTT. It codes for CASSLGLSDEKLFF.

In its sample, this clone is medium-sized. The chain uses TRBV2 and TRBJ2-3, with TRBD1 as a possible D gene (6 bases). Per the germline V gene, CDR1 is SNHLY and CDR2 is FYNNEI. Trimming left V 7 bases short and J 2 bases short, with 13 bases between. The CDR3 length is 14 residues. The CDR3 bases are TGTGCCAGCAAGAACAGGGTTAACACAGATACGCAGTATTTT. Residues: CASKNRVNTDTQYF.

Regarding this clone: A read error may produce the germline difference seen at one junction end. The V call is TRBV7-2, the J call TRBJ1-2, with D hard to call. The CDR3 has 14 residues. Germline lookup yields CDR1 SGHTA and CDR2 FQGNSA. CDR3 sequence reads: CASSFGSCSYGYTF. Here the CDR3 DNA reads TGCGCCAGCAGCTTTGGGTCATGCTCCTATGGCTACACCTTC.

The chain links TRBV5-1 to TRBJ2-5; 9 bases match TRBD2. Germline trimming cut 0 bases from V and 4 bases from J; bases unmatched to any gene: 16. Germline assignment: CDR1 SGHRS and CDR2 YFSETQ. The CDR3 runs to 19 residues. CDR3 sequence (DNA): TGCGCCAGCAGCTTGGGGACTATGTGGAGCGGGAGGAGGGGAGAGACCCAGTACTTC. This gives the protein CASSLGTMWSGRRGETQYF. The full variable domain, with the rest looked up from reference TRBV5-1 and TRBJ2-5, is KAGVTQTPRYLIKTRGQQVTLSCSPISGHRSVSWYQQTPGQGLQFLFEYFSETQRNKGNFPGRFSGRQFSNSRSEMNVSTLELGDSALYLCASSLGTMWSGRRGETQYFGPGTRLLVL.

At least ten counts were recorded for this clone. The chain is built from TRBV28 and TRBJ1-4, with 7 bases that match TRBD1. The CDR3 is 15 amino acids. Unmatched junction bases numbered 16, after V lost 10 bases and J lost 8 bases. Germline-derived CDR1 and CDR2 are MDHEN and SYDVKM. Written as DNA, the CDR3 is TGTGCCACCCGATCGGACAGGACGTTATACGAAAAACTGTTTTTT. The encoded protein is CATRSDRTLYEKLFF.

Only a few counts were recorded for this clone. The CDR3 ends on some other residue instead of the conserved phenylalanine or tryptophan, so this is likely a read error. The DNA is left out, because the CDR3 cannot be placed on it with certainty; the CDR3 is given as TCRdb lists it. The CDR3: CATCPGRLNTEDFL. The chain is built from TRBV28 and TRBJ1-1; TRBD1, the table's D call, lacks a check against the DNA. The CDR3 region is 14 residues in length, termini included. Germline CDR1 MDHEN, CDR2 SYDVKM.

This clone was counted ten times or more. This chain links TRBV19 with TRBJ2-3, with D perhaps matching TRBD1 or TRBD2 (7 bases each). The CDR3 length is 15 residues. CDR1 and CDR2 from the germline V gene are LNHDA and SQIVND (reference sequence). The ends were cut back, 3 bases at V and 4 bases at J, with 14 bases in the middle. CDR3 region: CASSIRDSGADTQYF. The DNA for the CDR3 is TGTGCCAGTAGTATCCGGGACAGCGGGGCAGATACGCAGTATTTT.

This clone has at least ten counts. In DNA form, the CDR3 reads TGTGCCAGCAGCCAAGTAGGGCAGGGTCCCGGTCAGCCCCAGCATTTT. This sequence encodes CASSQVGQGPGQPQHF. The chain carries TRBV4-2 and TRBJ1-5; weak D call: TRBD1 (5 bases). The CDR3 spans 16 residues. V gave up 1 base and J gave up 6 bases, with 16 bases separating them. Germline CDR1 is LGHNA and CDR2 is YNFKEQ.

This clone was recorded many times. It may be a read error: a sequence one base away is much more abundant. The chain links TRBV15 to TRBJ2-2; D possibly corresponds to TRBD1 (5 bases). Germline CDR1 is LNHNV and CDR2 is YYDKDF (reference sequence). Trimming cost V 1 base and J 4 bases, with 13 bases left between them. There are 16 residues in the CDR3. The CDR3 spells CATSRGTRAITGELFF. The CDR3 DNA follows: TGTGCCACCAGCAGAGGGACAAGGGCAATCACCGGGGAGCTGTTTTTT.

This clone has ten or more counts. This may come from a read error, since a much larger clone is one base off. This rearrangement joins TRBV6-2 or TRBV6-3 to TRBJ1-1; D gene unclear. The CDR3 consists of 16 residues. Trimming cost V 2 bases and J 3 bases, with 16 bases left between them. CDR1 and CDR2 (germline): MNHEY, SVGEGT. CDR3 protein: CASSYALHGRDTEAFF. The CDR3 region has the DNA TGTGCCAGCAGTTACGCCCTCCACGGGAGGGACACTGAAGCTTTCTTT.

Remarks on this clone: A much larger clone differs from this one at a single base, so this may be a read error. The identical CDR3 is also encoded by other nucleotide sequences in the sample. This chain joins TRBV3-1 and TRBJ2-1; 9 nucleotides line up with TRBD2. The CDR3 has 14 amino acids. CDR1 is LGHDT and CDR2 is YNNKEL in the germline V gene (reference sequence). J lost 11 bases, V lost 4 bases, and 9 bases had no gene match. In DNA form, the CDR3 reads TGTGCCAGCAGCCGAGGGACTAGCAGGAGGCAGCAGTTCTTC. Translating it yields CASSRGTSRRQQFF.

This chain uses TRBV11-2 with TRBJ1-5; 8 nucleotides align to TRBD1. CDR3 size: 17 residues. V shed 1 base, J shed 1 base, and the junction held 6 bases outside the gene matches. Germline V CDR1 and CDR2: SGHAT, FQNNGV. The DNA of the CDR3 is TGTGCCAGCAGCTTAGGGACAGGGAGTACCAGCAATCAGCCCCAGCATTTT. It yields the protein CASSLGTGSTSNQPQHF.

This clone was counted ten times or more. The V and J genes are TRBV5-4 and TRBJ2-2; 7 positions agree with TRBD2. Germline CDR1 reads SGHNT; CDR2 reads YYREEE (reference sequence). The CDR3 length is 18 residues. Trimming removed 2 bases from V and 0 bases from J; junction bases left unmatched: 10. CDR3 in amino acids: CASSLPPASGANTGELFF. CDR3 DNA: TGTGCCAGCAGCTTACCCCCGGCTAGCGGAGCGAACACCGGGGAGCTGTTTTTT.

This clone has a single count. The J gene is TRBJ2-1, the V gene TRBV5-1; 9 nucleotides line up with TRBD1. CDR1 SGHRS and CDR2 YFSETQ come from the germline V gene. This CDR3 contains 16 residues. With 4 bases clipped from V and 7 bases from J, the junction kept 12 bases outside the gene matches. The DNA for the CDR3 is TGCGCCAGCAGCGATAGGTCGGACAGGGGAGGGAATGAGCAGTTCTTC. Translated: CASSDRSDRGGNEQFF.

This sequence joins TRBV30 and TRBJ1-5; perhaps TRBD1 as D (6 bases). The V end was cut by 5 bases, the J end by 11 bases, with 19 bases between. Germline V lookup: CDR1 GTSNPN, CDR2 SVGIG (reference sequence). There are 13 residues in the CDR3. The CDR3 DNA is TGTGCCTGGTCTACAGGGTCCCCCGGGACCCAGCATTTT. Translating it yields CAWSTGSPGTQHF.

The chain carries TRBV20-1 and TRBJ2-7; D not resolved. CDR1 is DFQATT and CDR2 is SNEGSKA in the germline V gene (reference sequence). Trimming left V 1 base short and J 13 bases short, with 14 bases between. The CDR3 loop spans 11 amino acids. CDR3 in amino acids: CSARGGYGHYF. CDR3 in DNA: TGCAGTGCTAGAGGCGGCTACGGGCATTACTTC.

This clone was counted at least ten times. The CDR3 DNA reads TGTGCCAGCAGTTACTGGCAGGGTGAAGCTTTCTTT. Its translation: CASSYWQGEAFF. The rearrangement joins TRBV6-2 or TRBV6-3 to TRBJ1-1; D may be TRBD1 (5 bases). The V and J ends lost 1 base and 7 bases respectively, with 7 bases between them. CDR1 is MNHEY and CDR2 is SVGEGT in the germline V gene. This CDR3 has 12 residues.

This clone was seen ten or more times. V and J are TRBV29-1 and TRBJ2-7; 9 nucleotides agree with TRBD1. V shed 4 bases and J 3 bases; nucleotides not matched to a gene: 4. From germline, CDR1 is SQVTM and CDR2 ANQGSEA. This CDR3 has 13 amino acids. CDR3 nucleotides: TGCAGCGTTGGTCCGGGACAGGGCTACGAGCAGTACTTC. Amino acids: CSVGPGQGYEQYF.

The chain combines TRBV19 with TRBJ1-5; tentatively, D is TRBD1 (5 bases). V shed 3 bases and J shed 1 base, with 10 bases lying between them. Germline CDR1 LNHDA, CDR2 SQIVND (reference sequence). This CDR3 is 15 amino acids long. The CDR3 DNA follows: TGTGCCAGTAGTATGCAGGGCCCAAGCAATCAGCCCCAGCATTTT. Amino acid sequence: CASSMQGPSNQPQHF. Full variable domain (outside the CDR3, taken from reference TRBV19 and TRBJ1-5): DGGITQSPKYLFRKEGQNVTLSCEQNLNHDAMYWYRQDPGQGLRLIYYSQIVNDFQKGDIAEGYSVSREKKESFPLTVTSAQKNPTAFYLCASSMQGPSNQPQHFGDGTRLSIL.

This clone was detected a few times. The gene calls are TRBV6-1 and TRBJ2-7; D not certain. CDR3 length: 15 amino acids. CDR1 is MNHNS, CDR2 SASEGT, per germline. Trimming took off 2 bases at V and 2 bases at J, with 13 bases between the two ends. In DNA, the CDR3 is TGTGCCAGCAGTGAATATGCCGGGCAGCCCTACGAGCAGTACTTC. Translating it yields CASSEYAGQPYEQYF.